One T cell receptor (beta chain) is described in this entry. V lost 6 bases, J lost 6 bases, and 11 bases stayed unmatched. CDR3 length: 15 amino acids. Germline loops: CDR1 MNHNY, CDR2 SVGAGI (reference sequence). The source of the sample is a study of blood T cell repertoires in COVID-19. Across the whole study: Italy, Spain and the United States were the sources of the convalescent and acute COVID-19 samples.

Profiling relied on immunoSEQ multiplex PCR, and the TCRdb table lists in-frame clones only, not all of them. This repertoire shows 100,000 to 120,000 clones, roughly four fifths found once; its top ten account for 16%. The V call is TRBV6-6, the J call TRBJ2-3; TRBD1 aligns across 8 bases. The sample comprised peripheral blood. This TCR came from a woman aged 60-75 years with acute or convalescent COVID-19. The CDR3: CASRPGTGATDTQYF. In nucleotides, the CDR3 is TGTGCCAGCAGACCCGGGACAGGCGCTACCGATACGCAGTATTTT.